In this sample, the clone carrying this TCR beta chain turned up once. In Seattle, patients joined the study during active infection and were tracked longitudinally. The data were obtained in a study of blood T cell repertoires in COVID-19. Looking at the study overall: T cells, B-cell-depleted T cells, or PBMCs supplied cDNA or gDNA.

How the authors handled the data: Estimates of nucleated cell counts were drawn from the amplification of reference gene primers. Assay: immunoSEQ multiplex PCR; the TCRdb copy retains only in-frame clones and omits some. V and J calls and clone size come straight from that table; D and trimming were deduced from the DNA. The data hold approximately 200,000 clones, with approximately 80% observed a single time. Trimming took 3 bases from V and 4 from J, leaving 15 bases between them. The CDR3 is 15 residues long. The germline V gene encodes CDR1 KGHSH and CDR2 LQKENI. The TCR originated in an elderly woman with COVID-19, enrolled during active disease. The sample taken for sequencing was peripheral blood. The chain has TRBV18 and TRBJ1-2, with a possible D match to TRBD1 (6 bases). CDR3 in amino acids: CASSPNRQDPYGYTF. CDR3 nucleotides: TGTGCCAGCTCACCGAACCGACAGGACCCCTATGGCTACACCTTC.